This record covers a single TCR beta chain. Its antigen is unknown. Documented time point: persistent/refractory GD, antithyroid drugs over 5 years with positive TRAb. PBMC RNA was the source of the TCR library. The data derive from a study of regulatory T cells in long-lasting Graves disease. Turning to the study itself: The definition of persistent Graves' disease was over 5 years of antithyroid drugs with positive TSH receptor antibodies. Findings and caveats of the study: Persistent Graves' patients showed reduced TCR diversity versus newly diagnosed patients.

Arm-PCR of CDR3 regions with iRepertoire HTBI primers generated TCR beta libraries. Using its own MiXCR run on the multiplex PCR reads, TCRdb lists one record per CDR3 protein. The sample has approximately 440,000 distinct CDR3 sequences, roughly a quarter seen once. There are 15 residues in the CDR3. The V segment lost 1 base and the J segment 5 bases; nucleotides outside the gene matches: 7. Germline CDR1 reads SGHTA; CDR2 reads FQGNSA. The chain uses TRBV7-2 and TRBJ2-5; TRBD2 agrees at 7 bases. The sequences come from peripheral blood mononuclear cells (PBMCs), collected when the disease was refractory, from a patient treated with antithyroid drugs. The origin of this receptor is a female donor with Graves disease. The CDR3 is CASSLEAGVRETQYF. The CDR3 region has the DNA TGTGCCAGCAGCTTAGAGGCGGGAGTGCGGGAGACCCAGTACTTC.